Below are 2 T cell receptor beta chains sequenced from a single sample in a study of T cell responses to AZD1222 COVID-19 vaccine. Sequencing used immunoSEQ multiplex PCR; TCRdb keeps in-frame clones, though not all of them. The sample carries roughly 78,000 clones, roughly 85% recorded once. The specimen was peripheral blood, collected on day 0 of AZD1222 vaccination. These TCRs come from an adult in good health.

This chain uses TRBV12-3 or TRBV12-4 with TRBJ2-1, with D perhaps assigned TRBD1 or TRBD2 (5 bases each). The CDR3 contains 12 residues. The V gene lost 4 bases and the J gene lost 12 bases, with 13 bases spanning the gap. The CDR3 DNA is TGTGCCAGCAGTTCCCGCTTGGGGGTGCAGTTCTTC. Its translation: CASSSRLGVQFF.

J is TRBJ2-3 and V is TRBV5-1; D ambiguous. This CDR3 has 14 amino acids. The V gene lost 0 bases and the J gene lost 0 bases, with 5 bases spanning the gap. CDR1 is SGHRS, CDR2 YFSETQ, per germline. This CDR3 is CASSLEPSTDTQYF. As DNA, the CDR3 is TGCGCCAGCAGCTTGGAACCGAGCACAGATACGCAGTATTTT.